This is a list of T cell receptor beta chains from one sample in a study of Ad26.COV2.S vaccination and SARS-CoV-2 variants. The data were produced by immunoSEQ multiplex PCR, yet TCRdb's version contains in-frame clones alone and is incomplete. Of about 180,000 clones listed, about 83% are singletons. The sequencing used peripheral blood, collected after recovery from COVID-19. These receptors all stem from a human donor who had recovered from COVID-19. Each CDR3 is given with its conserved first and last residue. A D gene is named only where the DNA matches it firmly. Clone size is stated in some rows and not others, as once, few, many or a class when expanded.

TRBD2 | TRBJ2-5 | TRBV10-3 | once | 14 | TGTGCCATAGCGGGAGGGGGCGCCGGGGAGACCCAGTACTTC | CAIAGGGAGETQYF
- | TRBJ1-4 | TRBV5-1 | - | 14 | TGCGCCAGCAGGACGGACAGTCTGAATGAAAAACTGTTTTTT | CASRTDSLNEKLFF
- | TRBJ2-7 | TRBV5-6 | once | 12 | TGTGCCAGCAGGGACAGCTCCTACGAGCAGTACTTC | CASRDSSYEQYF
TRBD2 | TRBJ2-3 | TRBV5-1 | - | 19 | TGCGCCAGCAGCTTGGTCGGACTAGCGGGAGGGCCGTCGACAGATACGCAGTATTTT | CASSLVGLAGGPSTDTQYF
TRBD2 | TRBJ2-1 | TRBV5-1 | - | 17 | TGCGCCAGCAGCTTCAACCCAACTAGCGGGGGGGCCGGTGAGCAGTTCTTC | CASSFNPTSGGAGEQFF
TRBD1 | TRBJ2-5 | TRBV5-1 | - | 16 | TGCGCCAGCAGCTTGGTGGGACAGGGCGGGCAAGAGACCCAGTACTTC | CASSLVGQGGQETQYF
- | TRBJ1-2 | TRBV12-3/TRBV12-4 | - | 11 | TGTGCCAGCAGTTTAGGGTCTGGCTACACCTTC | CASSLGSGYTF
TRBD2 | TRBJ2-1 | TRBV11-3 | - | 15 | TGTGCCAGCAGGGCCGGGACTAGCGGTTACAATGAGCAGTTCTTC | CASRAGTSGYNEQFF
TRBD1 | TRBJ2-3 | TRBV2 | - | 12 | TGTGCCAGCATATCAGGGGGAGATACGCAGTATTTT | CASISGGDTQYF
- | TRBJ1-1 | TRBV5-4 | - | 13 | TGTGCCAGCAGCCTACGGATGGAACCTGAAGCTTTCTTT | CASSLRMEPEAFF
TRBD2 | TRBJ2-2 | TRBV18 | few | 16 | TGTGCCAGCTCGCCCACTAGCGGGTGGAACACCGGGGAGCTGTTTTTT | CASSPTSGWNTGELFF
- | TRBJ1-2 | TRBV7-8 | - | 13 | TGTGCCAGCAGCGACTTGACGGGAGATGGCTACACCTTC | CASSDLTGDGYTF
TRBD2 | TRBJ2-5 | TRBV2 | - | 15 | TGTGCCAGCAGTGAAGGAACTAGCGGGATCGAGACCCAGTACTTC | CASSEGTSGIETQYF
- | TRBJ2-6 | TRBV5-1 | - | 12 | TGCGCCAGCAGGGAACGGGCCAACGTCCTGACTTTC | CASRERANVLTF
TRBD1 | TRBJ1-4 | TRBV18 | - | 14 | TGTGCCAGCTCACCACAGACAGGGAATGAAAAACTGTTTTTT | CASSPQTGNEKLFF
TRBD2 | TRBJ2-5 | TRBV2 | - | 19 | TGTGCCAGCAGTGAAAGTATCGGGACTAGCGGGGGCCTCCAAGAGACCCAGTACTTC | CASSESIGTSGGLQETQYF
TRBD2 | TRBJ2-3 | TRBV24-1 | - | 16 | TGTGCCACCAGTGACCAAGGGACTAGCGGCACAGATACGCAGTATTTT | CATSDQGTSGTDTQYF
- | TRBJ2-7 | TRBV11-1 | few | 14 | TGTGCCAGCAGCTTAGGGGAAGGCTCATACGAGCAGTACTTC | CASSLGEGSYEQYF
- | TRBJ1-2 | TRBV16 | - | 17 | TGTGCCAGCAGCCAAGAGCGACGGGGAGTACAGGGTGGCGGCTACACCTTC | CASSQERRGVQGGGYTF
- | TRBJ1-6 | TRBV7-9 | - | 15 | TGTGCCAGCAGCTTAGCCCTGCCTAATCGTGCACCCCTCCACTTT | CASSLALPNRAPLHF
TRBD1 | TRBJ2-1 | TRBV25-1 | - | 16 | TGTGCCAGCAGTGAAGGGGGTGGACAGGGATCCAATGAGCAGTTCTTC | CASSEGGGQGSNEQFF